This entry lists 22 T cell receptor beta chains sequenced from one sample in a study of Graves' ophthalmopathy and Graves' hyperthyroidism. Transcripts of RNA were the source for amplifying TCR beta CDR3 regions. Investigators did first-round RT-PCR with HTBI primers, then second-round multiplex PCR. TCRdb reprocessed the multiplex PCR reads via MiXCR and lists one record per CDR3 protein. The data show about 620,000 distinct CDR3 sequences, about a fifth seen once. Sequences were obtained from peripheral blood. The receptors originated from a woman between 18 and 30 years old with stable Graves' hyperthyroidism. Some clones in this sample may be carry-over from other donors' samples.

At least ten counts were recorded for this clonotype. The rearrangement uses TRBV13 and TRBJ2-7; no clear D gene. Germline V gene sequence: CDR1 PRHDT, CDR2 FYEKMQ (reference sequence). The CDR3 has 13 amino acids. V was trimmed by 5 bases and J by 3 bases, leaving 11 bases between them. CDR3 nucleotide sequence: TGTGCCAGCAGCCCCGCGCCTCTCTACGAGCAGTACTTC. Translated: CASSPAPLYEQYF.

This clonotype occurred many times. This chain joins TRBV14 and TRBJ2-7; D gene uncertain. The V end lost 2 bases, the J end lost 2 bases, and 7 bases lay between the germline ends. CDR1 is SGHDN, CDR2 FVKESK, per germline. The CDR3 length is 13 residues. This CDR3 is CASSQSTTYEQYF. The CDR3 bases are TGTGCCAGCAGCCAATCAACCACCTACGAGCAGTACTTC.

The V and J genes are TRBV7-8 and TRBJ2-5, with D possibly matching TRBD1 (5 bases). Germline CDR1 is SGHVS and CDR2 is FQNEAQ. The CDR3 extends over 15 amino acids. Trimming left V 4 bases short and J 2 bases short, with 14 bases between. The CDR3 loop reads CASSSSATVQETQYF. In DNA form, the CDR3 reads TGTGCCAGCAGCTCTTCAGCGACAGTACAAGAGACCCAGTACTTC.

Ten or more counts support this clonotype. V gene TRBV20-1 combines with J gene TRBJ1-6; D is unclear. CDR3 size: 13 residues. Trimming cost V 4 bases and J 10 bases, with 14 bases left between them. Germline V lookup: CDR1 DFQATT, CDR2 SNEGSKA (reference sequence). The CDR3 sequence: CSATNMAGSPLHF. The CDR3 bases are TGCAGTGCTACAAATATGGCGGGCTCACCCCTCCACTTT.

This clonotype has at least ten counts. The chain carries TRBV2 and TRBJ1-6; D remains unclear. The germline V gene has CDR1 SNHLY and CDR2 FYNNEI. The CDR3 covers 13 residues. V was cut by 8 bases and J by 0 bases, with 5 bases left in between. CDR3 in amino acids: CASEVSYNSPLHF. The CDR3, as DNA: TGTGCCAGCGAGGTCTCCTATAATTCACCCCTCCACTTT.

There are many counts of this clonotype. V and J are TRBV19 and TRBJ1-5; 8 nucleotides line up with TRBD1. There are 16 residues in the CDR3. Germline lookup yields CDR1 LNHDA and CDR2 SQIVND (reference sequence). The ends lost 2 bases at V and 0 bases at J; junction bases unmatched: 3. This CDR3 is CASSIRTGNSNQPQHF. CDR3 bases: TGTGCCAGTAGTATACGGACAGGGAATAGCAATCAGCCCCAGCATTTT.

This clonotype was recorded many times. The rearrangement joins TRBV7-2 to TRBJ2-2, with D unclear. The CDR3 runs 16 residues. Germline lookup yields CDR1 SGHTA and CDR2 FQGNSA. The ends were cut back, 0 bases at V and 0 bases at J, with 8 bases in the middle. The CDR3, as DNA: TGTGCCAGCAGCTTAGCGGCCACTACGAACACCGGGGAGCTGTTTTTT. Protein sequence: CASSLAATTNTGELFF.

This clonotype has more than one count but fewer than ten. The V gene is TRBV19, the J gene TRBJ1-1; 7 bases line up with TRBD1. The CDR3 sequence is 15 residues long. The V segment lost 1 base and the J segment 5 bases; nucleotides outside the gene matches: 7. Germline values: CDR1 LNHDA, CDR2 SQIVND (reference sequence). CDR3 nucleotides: TGTGCCAGTAGTATAGCCGGGGACAGTAAAACTGAAGCTTTCTTT. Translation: CASSIAGDSKTEAFF.

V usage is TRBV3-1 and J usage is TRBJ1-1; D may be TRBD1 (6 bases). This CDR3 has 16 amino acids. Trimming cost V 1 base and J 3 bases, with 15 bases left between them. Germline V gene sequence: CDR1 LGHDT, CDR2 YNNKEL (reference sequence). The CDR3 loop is CASSQVGGGAYTEAFF. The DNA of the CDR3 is TGTGCCAGCAGCCAAGTCGGTGGGGGGGCGTACACTGAAGCTTTCTTT.

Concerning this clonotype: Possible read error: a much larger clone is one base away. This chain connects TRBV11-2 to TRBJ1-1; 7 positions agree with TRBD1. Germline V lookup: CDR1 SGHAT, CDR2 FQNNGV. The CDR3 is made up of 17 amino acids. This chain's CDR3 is CASSPHPRGTANTEACF. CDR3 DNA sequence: TGTGCCAGCAGCCCCCACCCAAGGGGGACAGCGAACACTGAAGCTTGCTTT.

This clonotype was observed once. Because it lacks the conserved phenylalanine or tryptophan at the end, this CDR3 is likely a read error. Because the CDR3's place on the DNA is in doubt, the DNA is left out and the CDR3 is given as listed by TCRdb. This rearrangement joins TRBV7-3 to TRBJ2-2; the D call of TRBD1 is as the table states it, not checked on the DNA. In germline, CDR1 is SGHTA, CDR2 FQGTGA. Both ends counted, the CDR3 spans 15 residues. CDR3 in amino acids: CASSSDRGETGELLL.

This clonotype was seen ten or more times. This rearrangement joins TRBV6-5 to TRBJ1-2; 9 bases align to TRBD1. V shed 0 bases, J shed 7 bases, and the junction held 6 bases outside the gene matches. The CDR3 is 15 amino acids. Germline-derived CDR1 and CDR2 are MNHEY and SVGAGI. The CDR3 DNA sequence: TGTGCCAGCAGTTACTCGAACAGGGGGCTAAGTGGCTACACCTTC. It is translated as CASSYSNRGLSGYTF.

CDR3 nucleotides: TGTGCCAGCACATCCGGGCAGGGGGCCAAGACCCAGTACTTC. This gives the protein CASTSGQGAKTQYF. The chain employs TRBV6-1 and TRBJ2-5; 8 positions match TRBD1. Trimming removed 7 bases from V and 6 bases from J; junction bases left unmatched: 10. Germline CDR1 MNHNS, CDR2 SASEGT. This CDR3 comprises 14 residues.

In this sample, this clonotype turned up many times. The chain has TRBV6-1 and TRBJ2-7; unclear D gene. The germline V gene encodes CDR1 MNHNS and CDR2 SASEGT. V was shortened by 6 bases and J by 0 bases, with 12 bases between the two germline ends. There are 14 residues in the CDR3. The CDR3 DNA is TGTGCCAGCAGCCGGACGGCTAGCTCCTACGAGCAGTACTTC. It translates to CASSRTASSYEQYF.

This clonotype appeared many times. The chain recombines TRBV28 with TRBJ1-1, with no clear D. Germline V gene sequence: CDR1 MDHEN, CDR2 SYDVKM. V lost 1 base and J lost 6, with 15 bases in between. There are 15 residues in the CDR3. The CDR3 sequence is CASSLSGEGWAEAFF. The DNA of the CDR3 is TGTGCCAGCAGTTTATCCGGGGAGGGTTGGGCTGAAGCTTTCTTT. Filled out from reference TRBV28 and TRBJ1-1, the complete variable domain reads DVKVTQSSRYLVKRTGEKVFLECVQDMDHENMFWYRQDPGLGLRLIYFSYDVKMKEKGDIPEGYSVSREKKERFSLILESASTNQTSMYLCASSLSGEGWAEAFFGQGTRLTVV.

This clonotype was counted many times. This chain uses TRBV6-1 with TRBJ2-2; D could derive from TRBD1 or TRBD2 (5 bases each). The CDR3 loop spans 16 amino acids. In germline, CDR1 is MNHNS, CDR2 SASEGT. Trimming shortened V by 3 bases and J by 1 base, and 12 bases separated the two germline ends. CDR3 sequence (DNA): TGTGCCAGCAGTGATAGGGGACCGATGAACACCGGGGAGCTGTTTTTT. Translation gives CASSDRGPMNTGELFF.

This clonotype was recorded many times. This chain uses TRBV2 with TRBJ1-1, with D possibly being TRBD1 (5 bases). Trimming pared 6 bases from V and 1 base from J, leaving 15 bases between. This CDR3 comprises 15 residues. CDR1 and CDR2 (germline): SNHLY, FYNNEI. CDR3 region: CASRDIGQQNTEAFF. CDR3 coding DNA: TGTGCCAGCAGGGACATAGGGCAGCAGAACACTGAAGCTTTCTTT.

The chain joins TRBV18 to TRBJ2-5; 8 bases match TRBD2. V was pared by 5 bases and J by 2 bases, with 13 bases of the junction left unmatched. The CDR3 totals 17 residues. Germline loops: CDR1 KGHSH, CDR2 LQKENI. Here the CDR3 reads CASSAGVTSARQETQYF. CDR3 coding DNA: TGTGCCAGCTCAGCCGGGGTGACTAGCGCCAGGCAAGAGACCCAGTACTTC.

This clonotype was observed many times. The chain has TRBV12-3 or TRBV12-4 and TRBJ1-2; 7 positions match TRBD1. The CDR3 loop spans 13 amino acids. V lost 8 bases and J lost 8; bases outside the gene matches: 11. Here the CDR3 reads CASAPRQGQGYTF. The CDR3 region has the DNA TGTGCCAGCGCACCTAGACAGGGACAAGGCTACACCTTC.

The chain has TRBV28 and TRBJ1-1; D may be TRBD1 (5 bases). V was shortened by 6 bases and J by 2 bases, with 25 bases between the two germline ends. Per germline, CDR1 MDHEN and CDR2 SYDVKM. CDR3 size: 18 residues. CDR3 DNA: TGTGCCAGCAGCCCCCTAGGGCCCAAGGGGAGGGTAAACACTGAAGCTTTCTTT. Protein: CASSPLGPKGRVNTEAFF.

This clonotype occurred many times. The CDR3 spells CAGGRSYGYTF. The CDR3 bases are TGTGCCGGGGGACGGTCCTATGGCTACACCTTC. This rearrangement joins TRBV30 to TRBJ1-2; D perhaps matches TRBD1 (5 bases). Germline V gene data show CDR1 as GTSNPN and CDR2 as SVGIG (reference sequence). V dropped 8 bases and J dropped 4 bases, with 11 bases sitting between them. This CDR3 has 11 residues. Variable domain in full (rest from reference TRBV30 and TRBJ1-2): SQTIHQWPATLVQPVGSPLSLECTVEGTSNPNLYWYRQAAGRGLQLLFYSVGIGQISSEVPQNLSASRPQDRQFILSSKKLLLSDSGFYLCAGGRSYGYTFGSGTRLTVV.

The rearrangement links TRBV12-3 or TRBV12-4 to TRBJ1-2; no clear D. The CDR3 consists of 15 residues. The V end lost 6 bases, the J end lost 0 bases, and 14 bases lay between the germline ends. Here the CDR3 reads CASSFHPGSNYGYTF. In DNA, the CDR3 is TGTGCCAGCAGCTTCCACCCAGGATCTAACTATGGCTACACCTTC.